This TCR beta chain derives from a study of T cell responses to AZD1222 COVID-19 vaccine. Produced via immunoSEQ multiplex PCR; TCRdb's table is partial and in-frame only. The repertoire holds 150,000 to 200,000 clones, with under 95% as singletons. Remarks on this clone: As yet, its antigen is unknown.

This CDR3 spans 17 amino acids. Trimming pared 5 bases from V and 9 bases from J, leaving 26 bases between. The germline CDR1 and CDR2 sequences are MNHNY and SVGAGI (reference sequence). Pooled samples include second doses given at about 4 or 12 weeks. Study outcomes and limitations: Targets within unmutated variant regions were reportedly found for nearly half of spike-specific TCRs. With dominance at 160-218 and 743-854, vaccine-associated CD4 TCRs spanned spike. Scientists sampled the repertoires only once the peak T cell response had passed.

V and J are TRBV6-6 and TRBJ2-1; possibly TRBD2 for D (7 bases). The sequence was collected from an adult who received the AZD1222 COVID-19 vaccine. The specimen was peripheral blood, collected 28 days after the second AZD1222 dose. CDR3: CASSHTLVGGLLGEQFF. The CDR3 nucleotides are TGTGCCAGCAGTCACACCCTCGTGGGGGGGCTTTTGGGTGAGCAGTTCTTC.